Listed below are T cell receptor beta chains from one sample, sequenced in a study of cytomegalovirus exposure and HLA in healthy donors. Clones were sequenced by immunoSEQ multiplex PCR, and TCRdb holds only the in-frame ones, with some missing. Of 100,000 to 150,000 clones in the sample, around 90% were seen once. Specimen: PBMCs. Receptors originate from a woman younger than 30 in good health and CMV-seronegative. Both conserved end residues are trimmed from each CDR3.

J gene: TRBJ2-5; V gene: TRBV9; CDR3 protein: ASSATSGRGGETQY
J gene: TRBJ2-7; V gene: TRBV27; CDR3 protein: ASSPGTSGRFAYEQY
J gene: TRBJ2-5; V gene: TRBV5-1; CDR3 protein: ASSLVAGGKVETQY
J gene: TRBJ2-1; V gene: TRBV5-8; CDR3 protein: ASSLGLAGYNEQF
J gene: TRBJ2-1; V gene: TRBV5-6; CDR3 protein: ASSLGGTGIGHEQF
J gene: TRBJ2-7; V gene: TRBV11-2; CDR3 protein: ASSDSGGSPY
J gene: TRBJ2-5; V gene: TRBV28; CDR3 protein: ASSLRGQGFAETQY
J gene: TRBJ2-2; V gene: TRBV2; CDR3 protein: ASRDPDFTGELF
J gene: TRBJ2-1; V gene: TRBV30; CDR3 protein: ARGSGRAANEQF
J gene: TRBJ2-1; V gene: TRBV7-8; CDR3 protein: ASSLTSGDRVF
J gene: TRBJ2-5; V gene: TRBV9; CDR3 protein: ASSVGTSGRALETQY
J gene: TRBJ2-6; V gene: TRBV4-1; CDR3 protein: ASSPTGIAGANVLT
J gene: TRBJ2-1; V gene: TRBV5-1; CDR3 protein: ASSPTSEYDYNEQF
J gene: TRBJ2-7; V gene: TRBV19; CDR3 protein: ASSITGGHHEQY
J gene: TRBJ2-7; V gene: TRBV7-2; CDR3 protein: ASSPRGTSSYEQY
J gene: TRBJ2-7; V gene: TRBV4-2; CDR3 protein: ASSQEPGGEQY
J gene: TRBJ1-1; V gene: TRBV7-9; CDR3 protein: ASSGDRENTEAF
J gene: TRBJ2-7; V gene: TRBV30; CDR3 protein: AWHGGPFNEQY
J gene: TRBJ1-2; V gene: TRBV10-3; CDR3 protein: AIAAGADGYT
J gene: TRBJ2-7; V gene: TRBV4-1; CDR3 protein: ASSQGDRVGEQY
J gene: TRBJ1-5; V gene: TRBV19; CDR3 protein: ASSAKGFSSNQPQH
J gene: TRBJ1-2; V gene: TRBV4-2; CDR3 protein: ASSQEGTGGDYGYT
J gene: TRBJ1-1; V gene: TRBV30; CDR3 protein: AWRRANTEAF
J gene: TRBJ2-7; V gene: TRBV4-1; CDR3 protein: ASTSGLAGAPYEQY
J gene: TRBJ1-2; V gene: TRBV7-2; CDR3 protein: ASSFDTSHGYT
J gene: TRBJ1-2; V gene: TRBV28; CDR3 protein: ASNYGFGSYT
J gene: TRBJ2-7; V gene: TRBV14; CDR3 protein: ASSQELAGGPQTGEQY
J gene: TRBJ2-3; V gene: TRBV30; CDR3 protein: AWSGGDTDTQY
J gene: TRBJ2-1; V gene: TRBV29-1; CDR3 protein: SVEGGDVNEQF
J gene: TRBJ2-3; V gene: TRBV4-1; CDR3 protein: ASSQGGLAGDTQY
J gene: TRBJ2-3; V gene: TRBV5-4; CDR3 protein: ASSKAGTSGTDTQY
J gene: TRBJ1-2; V gene: TRBV6-4; CDR3 protein: ASSDSGRGLDGYT
J gene: TRBJ1-2; V gene: TRBV6-1; CDR3 protein: ASRFSGSYT
J gene: TRBJ2-2; V gene: TRBV10-3; CDR3 protein: AISESPGANTGELF
J gene: TRBJ2-2; V gene: TRBV28; CDR3 protein: ASRPRPGQGYTGELF
J gene: TRBJ1-2; V gene: TRBV25-1; CDR3 protein: ASSGAERFWGYGYT
J gene: TRBJ2-1; V gene: TRBV10-3; CDR3 protein: AISESGTPF
J gene: TRBJ1-3; V gene: TRBV2; CDR3 protein: ASRGDSGNTIY
J gene: TRBJ1-5; V gene: TRBV28; CDR3 protein: ASSSQQGSKPQH
J gene: TRBJ1-3; V gene: TRBV29-1; CDR3 protein: SASTGGKSGNTIY
J gene: TRBJ1-5; V gene: TRBV27; CDR3 protein: ASSLVTGDNQPQH
J gene: TRBJ1-2; V gene: TRBV9; CDR3 protein: ASSLTENYGYT
J gene: TRBJ2-1; V gene: TRBV19; CDR3 protein: ASRNRGLGGNEQF
J gene: TRBJ2-5; V gene: TRBV2; CDR3 protein: ASSEASGRFSETQY
J gene: TRBJ2-3; V gene: TRBV11-3; CDR3 protein: ASSFRASGGPDTQY
J gene: TRBJ2-7; V gene: TRBV5-4; CDR3 protein: ASSFSRASYEQY
J gene: TRBJ1-4; V gene: TRBV9; CDR3 protein: ASSLLGDKGEKLF
J gene: TRBJ2-3; V gene: TRBV5-1; CDR3 protein: ASWTSGATDTQY
J gene: TRBJ1-5; V gene: TRBV10-3; CDR3 protein: AISDDRTNQPQH
J gene: TRBJ2-3; V gene: TRBV5-1; CDR3 protein: ASSFRGRGNTDTQY
J gene: TRBJ2-1; V gene: TRBV7-2; CDR3 protein: ASSLTGLRAYNEQF
J gene: TRBJ2-1; V gene: TRBV11-2; CDR3 protein: ASQLGGYNEQF